This TCR beta chain was captured by sequencing in a study of cytomegalovirus exposure and HLA in healthy donors. Study results and caveats: Exclusion applied to some V segments, including TRBV6-2 and TRBV6-3, as they were indistinguishable. Cytomegalovirus-associated status was assigned to some 180 TCR beta chains.

PCR primers comprised 60 Vbeta and 13 Jbeta primers. The table came from immunoSEQ multiplex PCR; TCRdb's copy has only in-frame clones and leaves some out. The repertoire holds 100,000 or so clones, with over 80% as singletons. The CDR3 is made up of 13 amino acids. CDR1 and CDR2 (germline): ENHRY, SYGVKD. The ends lost 7 bases at V and 2 bases at J; junction bases unmatched: 3. This clone came up a few times. Its antigen is still unknown. The chain joins TRBV10-3 to TRBJ1-2; 8 bases agree with TRBD1. Sequencing used PBMCs. This sequence originates from a man under 40 in good health and CMV-seropositive. The DNA for the CDR3 is TGTGCCATCACGAGGACAGGGAACTATGGCTACACCTTC. Translated: CAITRTGNYGYTF.